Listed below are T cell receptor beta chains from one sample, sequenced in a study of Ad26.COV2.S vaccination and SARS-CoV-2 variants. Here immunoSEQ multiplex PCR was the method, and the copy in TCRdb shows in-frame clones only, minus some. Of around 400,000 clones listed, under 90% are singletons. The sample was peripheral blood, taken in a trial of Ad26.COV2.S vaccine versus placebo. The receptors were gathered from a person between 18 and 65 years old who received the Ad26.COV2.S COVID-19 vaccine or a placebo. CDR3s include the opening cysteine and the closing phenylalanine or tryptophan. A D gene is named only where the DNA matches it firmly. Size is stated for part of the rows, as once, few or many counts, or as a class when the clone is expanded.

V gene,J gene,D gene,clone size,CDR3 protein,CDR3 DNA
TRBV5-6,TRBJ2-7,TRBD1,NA,CASSFYRGGGSYEQYF,TGTGCCAGCAGCTTCTACAGGGGTGGGGGCTCCTACGAGCAGTACTTC
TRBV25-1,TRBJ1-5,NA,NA,CASSEGQAWGNQPQHF,TGTGCCAGCAGTGAGGGTCAGGCATGGGGCAATCAGCCCCAGCATTTT
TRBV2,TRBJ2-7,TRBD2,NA,CASSEGARGEQYF,TGTGCCAGCAGTGAAGGGGCACGGGGGGAGCAGTACTTT
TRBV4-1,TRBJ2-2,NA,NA,CASSQATGFGAGELFF,TGCGCCAGCAGCCAAGCAACAGGGTTCGGGGCCGGGGAGCTGTTTTTT
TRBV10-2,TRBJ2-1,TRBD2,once,CASSPLSGERNEQFF,TGCGCCAGCAGTCCCCTTAGCGGGGAGCGGAATGAGCAGTTCTTC
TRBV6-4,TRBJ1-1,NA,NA,CASRLHPNTEAFF,TGTGCCAGCAGACTACACCCAAACACTGAAGCTTTCTTT
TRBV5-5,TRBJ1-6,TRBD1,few,CASSNGDRTNNSPLHF,TGTGCCAGCAGCAACGGGGACAGAACTAATAATTCACCCCTCCACTTT
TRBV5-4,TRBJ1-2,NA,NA,CASSLGGPANYGYTF,TGTGCCAGCAGCTTGGGAGGGCCCGCTAACTATGGCTACACCTTC
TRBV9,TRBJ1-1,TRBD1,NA,CASSPTGGRGTEAFF,TGTGCCAGCAGCCCGACGGGGGGCAGGGGGACTGAAGCTTTCTTT
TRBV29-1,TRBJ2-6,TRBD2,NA,CSARTSGSPGANVLTF,TGCAGCGCTAGGACTAGCGGGAGCCCTGGGGCCAACGTCCTGACTTTC
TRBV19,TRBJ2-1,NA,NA,CASSINPGYEQFF,TGTGCCAGTAGTATCAACCCAGGGTATGAGCAGTTCTTC
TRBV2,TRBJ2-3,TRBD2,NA,CASSGSGGIGDTQYF,TGTGCCAGCAGTGGTAGCGGGGGAATAGGAGATACGCAGTATTTT
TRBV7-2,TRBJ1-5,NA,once,CASSLVRGPLHF,TGTGCCAGCAGCTTAGTCAGAGGGCCCCTACATTTT
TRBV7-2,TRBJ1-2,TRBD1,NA,CASSLSTGGFYGYTF,TGTGCCAGCAGCTTATCAACAGGGGGTTTCTATGGCTACACCTTC
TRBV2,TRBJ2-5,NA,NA,CASSAVMETQYF,TGTGCCAGCAGCGCGGTAATGGAGACCCAGTACTTC
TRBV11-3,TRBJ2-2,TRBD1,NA,CASSLTGAGELFF,TGTGCCAGCAGCTTAACAGGGGCCGGGGAGCTGTTTTTT
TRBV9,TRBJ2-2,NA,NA,CASSVLQGGTGELFF,TGTGCCAGCAGCGTACTTCAGGGTGGCACCGGGGAGCTGTTTTTT
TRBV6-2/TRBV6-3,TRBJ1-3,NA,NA,CASSYGQLSGNTIYF,TGTGCCAGCAGTTACGGGCAACTTTCTGGAAACACCATATATTTT
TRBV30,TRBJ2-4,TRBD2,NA,CAWTEGLAGNIQYF,TGTGCCTGGACCGAGGGTCTAGCGGGAAACATTCAGTACTTC
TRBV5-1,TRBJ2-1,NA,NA,CASSPRLSSYNEQFF,TGCGCCAGCAGCCCAAGACTAAGCTCCTACAATGAGCAGTTCTTC
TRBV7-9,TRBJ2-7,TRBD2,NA,CASTPRGGTSGLPFSYEQYF,TGTGCCAGCACCCCCCGGGGAGGGACTAGCGGGTTACCCTTCTCCTACGAGCAGTACTTC
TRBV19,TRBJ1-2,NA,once,CASSIGAGASLGYTF,TGTGCCAGTAGTATCGGAGCAGGGGCCTCCTTAGGCTACACCTTC
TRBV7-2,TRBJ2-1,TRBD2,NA,CASSLVGASGVRNEQFF,TGTGCCAGCAGCTTAGTTGGGGCTAGCGGGGTCCGGAATGAGCAGTTCTTC
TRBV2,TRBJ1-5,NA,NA,CASSDTDNQPQHF,TGTGCCAGCAGTGATACAGACAATCAGCCCCAGCATTTT
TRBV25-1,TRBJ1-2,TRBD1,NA,CASRTDRAWNGYTF,TGTGCCAGCAGGACTGACAGGGCCTGGAACGGCTACACCTTC
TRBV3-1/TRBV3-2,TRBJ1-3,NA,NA,CASSLGQMGGNTIYF,TGTGCCAGCAGCCTCGGACAGATGGGTGGAAACACCATATATTTT
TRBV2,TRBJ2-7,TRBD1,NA,CASSEGQGAGEQYF,TGTGCCAGCAGTGAGGGACAGGGGGCGGGCGAGCAGTACTTC
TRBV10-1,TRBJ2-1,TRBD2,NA,CASLSGGYNEQFF,TGCGCCAGCTTGAGCGGGGGATACAATGAGCAGTTCTTC
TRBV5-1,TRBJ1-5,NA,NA,CASSLGWGEEANQPQHF,TGCGCCAGCAGCTTGGGTTGGGGGGAGGAGGCCAATCAGCCCCAGCATTTT
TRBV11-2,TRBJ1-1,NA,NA,CASSLGPFNTEAFF,TGTGCCAGCAGCTTAGGGCCGTTTAACACTGAAGCTTTCTTT
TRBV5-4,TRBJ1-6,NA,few,CASTTRTDNSPLHF,TGTGCCAGCACTACGAGGACAGACAATTCACCCCTCCACTTT
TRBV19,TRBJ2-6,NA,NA,CASTSRSTGGANVLTF,TGTGCCAGTACGTCTAGGAGCACCGGCGGGGCCAACGTCCTGACTTTC
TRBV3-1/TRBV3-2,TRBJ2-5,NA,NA,CASSQGQPPPGTQYF,TGTGCCAGCAGCCAAGGGCAGCCGCCCCCCGGAACCCAGTACTTC
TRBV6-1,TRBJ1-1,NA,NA,CASSDSGLSFMAFF,TGTGCCAGCAGTGATTCCGGGCTGAGCTTCATGGCTTTCTTT
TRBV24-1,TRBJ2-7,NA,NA,CATSDFRGRQYF,TGTGCCACCAGTGATTTCCGGGGCCGGCAGTACTTC
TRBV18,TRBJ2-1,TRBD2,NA,CASSPSGFSYNEQFF,TGTGCCAGCTCGCCTAGCGGGTTCTCCTACAATGAGCAGTTCTTC
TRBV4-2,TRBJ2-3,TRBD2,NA,CASSQEFVLAGTDTQYF,TGTGCCAGCAGCCAAGAGTTTGTACTAGCGGGCACAGATACGCAGTATTTT
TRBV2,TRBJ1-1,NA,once,CASNKGLNTEAFF,TGTGCCAGCAACAAGGGGTTAAACACTGAAGCTTTCTTT
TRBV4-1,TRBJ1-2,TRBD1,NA,CASSQDVRDRGIYGYTF,TGCGCCAGCAGCCAAGATGTCCGGGACAGGGGGATCTATGGCTACACCTTC
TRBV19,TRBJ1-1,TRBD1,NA,CASSRDRGNTEAFF,TGTGCCAGTAGTAGGGACAGGGGGAACACTGAAGCTTTCTTT
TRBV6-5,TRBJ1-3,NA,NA,CASSYVSGRGGTIYF,TGTGCCAGCAGTTACGTATCGGGACGGGGAGGCACCATATATTTT
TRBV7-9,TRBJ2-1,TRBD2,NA,CASSPLGGSSYNEQFF,TGTGCCAGCAGCCCGCTGGGGGGGAGCTCCTACAATGAGCAGTTCTTC
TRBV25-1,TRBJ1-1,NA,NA,CASSEWGPTAEAFF,TGTGCCAGCAGTGAGTGGGGACCGACAGCTGAAGCTTTCTTT
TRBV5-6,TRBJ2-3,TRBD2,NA,CASSPGGAGGADTQYF,TGTGCCAGCAGCCCGGGTGGCGCGGGGGGTGCAGATACGCAGTATTTT
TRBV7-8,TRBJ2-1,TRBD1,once,CASGGFFRDRGYNEQFF,TGTGCCAGCGGTGGGTTCTTCCGGGACAGGGGGTACAATGAGCAGTTCTTC
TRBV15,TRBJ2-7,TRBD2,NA,CATSRATSGKSIYEQYF,TGTGCCACCAGCAGGGCGACTAGCGGGAAGTCTATTTACGAGCAGTACTTC
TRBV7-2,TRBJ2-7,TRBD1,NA,CASSPGTVSYEQYF,TGTGCCAGCAGCCCCGGGACAGTCTCCTACGAGCAGTACTTC
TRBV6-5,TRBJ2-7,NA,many,CASSYGGSGEQYF,TGTGCCAGCAGTTACGGGGGTTCGGGGGAGCAGTACTTC
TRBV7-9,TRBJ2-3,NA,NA,CASSLDLNTDTQYF,TGTGCCAGCAGCCTTGACTTGAACACAGATACGCAGTATTTT
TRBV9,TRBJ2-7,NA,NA,CASSVGVSSWAEQYF,TGTGCCAGCAGCGTAGGGGTTTCGTCTTGGGCCGAGCAGTACTTC
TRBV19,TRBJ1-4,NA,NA,CASSTLAGGGLFF,TGTGCCAGTAGTACCCTGGCCGGGGGCGGCCTGTTTTTT
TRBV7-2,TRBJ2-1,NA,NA,CASSSRAAGFNEQFF,TGTGCCAGCAGCTCTCGGGCGGCAGGCTTCAATGAGCAGTTCTTC
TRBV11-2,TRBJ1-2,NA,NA,CASSFHYGYTF,TGTGCCAGCAGCTTCCACTATGGCTACACCTTC